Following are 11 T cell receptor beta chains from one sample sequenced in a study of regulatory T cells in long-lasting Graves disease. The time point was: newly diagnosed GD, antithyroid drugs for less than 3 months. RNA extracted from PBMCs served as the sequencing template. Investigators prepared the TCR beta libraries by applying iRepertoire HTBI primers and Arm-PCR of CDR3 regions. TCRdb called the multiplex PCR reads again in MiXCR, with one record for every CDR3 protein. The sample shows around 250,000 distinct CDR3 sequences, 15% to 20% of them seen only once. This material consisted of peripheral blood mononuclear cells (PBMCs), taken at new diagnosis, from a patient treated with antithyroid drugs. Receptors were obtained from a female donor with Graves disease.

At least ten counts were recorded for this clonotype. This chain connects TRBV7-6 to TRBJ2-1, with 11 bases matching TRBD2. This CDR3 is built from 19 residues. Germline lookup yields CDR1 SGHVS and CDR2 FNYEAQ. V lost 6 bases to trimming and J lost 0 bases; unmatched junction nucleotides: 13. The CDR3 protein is CASSPWGTSGDSSYNEQFF. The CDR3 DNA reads TGTGCCAGCAGTCCCTGGGGGACTAGCGGAGATAGCTCCTACAATGAGCAGTTCTTC. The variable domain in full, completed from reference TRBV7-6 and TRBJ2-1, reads GAGVSQSPRYKVTKRGQDVALRCDPISGHVSLYWYRQALGQGPEFLTYFNYEAQQDKSGLPNDRFSAERPEGSISTLTIQRTEQRDSAMYRCASSPWGTSGDSSYNEQFFGPGTRLTVL.

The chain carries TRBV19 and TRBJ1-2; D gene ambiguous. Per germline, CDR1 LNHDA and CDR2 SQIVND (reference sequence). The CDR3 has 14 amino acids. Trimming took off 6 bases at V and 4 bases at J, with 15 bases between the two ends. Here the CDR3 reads CASRGRDLGYGYTF. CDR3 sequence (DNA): TGTGCCAGTAGGGGGAGGGATTTGGGCTATGGCTACACCTTC.

The CDR3 loop is CSVEEGSNYGYTF. The CDR3 DNA is TGCAGCGTTGAGGAAGGCAGCAACTATGGCTACACCTTC. The genes are TRBV29-1 and TRBJ1-2; D ambiguous. The CDR3 has 13 residues. Germline V lookup: CDR1 SQVTM, CDR2 ANQGSEA. The V and J ends lost 3 bases and 2 bases respectively, with 10 bases between them.

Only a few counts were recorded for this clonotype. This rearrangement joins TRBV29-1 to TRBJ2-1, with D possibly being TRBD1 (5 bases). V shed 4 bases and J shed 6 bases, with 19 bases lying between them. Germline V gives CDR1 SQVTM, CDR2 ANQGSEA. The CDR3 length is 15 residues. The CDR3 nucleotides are TGCAGCGTTGGACAGCGCAGGCTTCTCGGCAATGAGCAGTTCTTC. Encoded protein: CSVGQRRLLGNEQFF.

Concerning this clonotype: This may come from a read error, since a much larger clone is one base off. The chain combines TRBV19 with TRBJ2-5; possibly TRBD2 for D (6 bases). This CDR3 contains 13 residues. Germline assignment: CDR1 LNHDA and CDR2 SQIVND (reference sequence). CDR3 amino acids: CSSPRRDQETQYF. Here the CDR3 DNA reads TGTTCCAGCCCCCGGAGGGACCAAGAGACCCAGTACTTC. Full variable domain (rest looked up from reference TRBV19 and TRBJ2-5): DGGITQSPKYLFRKEGQNVTLSCEQNLNHDAMYWYRQDPGQGLRLIYYSQIVNDFQKGDIAEGYSVSREKKESFPLTVTSAQKNPTAFYLCSSPRRDQETQYFGPGTRLLVL.

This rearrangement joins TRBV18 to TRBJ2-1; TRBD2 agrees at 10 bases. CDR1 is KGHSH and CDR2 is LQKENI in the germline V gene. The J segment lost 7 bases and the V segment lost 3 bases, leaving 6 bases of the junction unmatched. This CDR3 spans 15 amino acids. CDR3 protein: CASSPPGLALNEQFF. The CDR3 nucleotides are TGTGCCAGCTCACCCCCGGGACTAGCGTTAAATGAGCAGTTCTTC.

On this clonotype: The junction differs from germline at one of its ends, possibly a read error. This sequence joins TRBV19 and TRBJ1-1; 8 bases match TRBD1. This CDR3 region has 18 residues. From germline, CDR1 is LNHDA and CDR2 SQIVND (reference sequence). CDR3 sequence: CASSIGIGQGGLNAEAFF. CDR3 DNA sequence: TGTGCCAGTAGTATAGGAATCGGACAGGGAGGCCTGAACGCTGAAGCTTTCTTT.

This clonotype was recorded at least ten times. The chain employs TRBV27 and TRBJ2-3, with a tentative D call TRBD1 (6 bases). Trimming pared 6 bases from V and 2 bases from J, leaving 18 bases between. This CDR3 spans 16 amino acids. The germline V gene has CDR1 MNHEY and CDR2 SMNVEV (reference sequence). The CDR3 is CASSRWAGTTTDTQYF. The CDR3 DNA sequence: TGTGCCAGCAGCCGGTGGGCCGGGACAACCACAGATACGCAGTATTTT.

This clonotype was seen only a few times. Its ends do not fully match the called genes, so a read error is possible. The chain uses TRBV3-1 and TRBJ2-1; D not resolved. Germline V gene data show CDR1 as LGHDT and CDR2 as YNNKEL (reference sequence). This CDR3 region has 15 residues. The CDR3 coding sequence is TGTGCCAGCAGCCAAGACTCGAGCTCCTACAATGAACAGTTCTTC. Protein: CASSQDSSSYNEQFF.

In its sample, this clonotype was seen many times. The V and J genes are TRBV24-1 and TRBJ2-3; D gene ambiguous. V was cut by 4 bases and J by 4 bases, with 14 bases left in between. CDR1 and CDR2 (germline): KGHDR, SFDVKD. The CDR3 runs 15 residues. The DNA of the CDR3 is TGTGCCACCAGTGAGGACCCTAGGGTCGCAGATACGCAGTATTTT. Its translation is CATSEDPRVADTQYF.

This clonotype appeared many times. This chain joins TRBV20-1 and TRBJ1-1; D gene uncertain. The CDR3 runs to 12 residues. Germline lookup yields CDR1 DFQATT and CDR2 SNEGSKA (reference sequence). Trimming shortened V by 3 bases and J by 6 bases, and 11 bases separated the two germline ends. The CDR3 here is CSASPYLAEAFF. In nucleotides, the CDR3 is TGCAGTGCTAGTCCTTACCTGGCTGAAGCTTTCTTT.